These 5 T cell receptor beta chains originate from one sample sequenced in a study of T cell responses to AZD1222 COVID-19 vaccine. Profiled with immunoSEQ multiplex PCR; TCRdb holds only in-frame clones, not every one. The table has roughly 100,000 clones, roughly 87% seen once. Here the sequenced sample was peripheral blood, taken on day 0 of AZD1222 vaccination. These receptors were taken from an adult in good health.

The rearrangement links TRBV5-1 to TRBJ2-2; 9 bases agree with TRBD1. J gave up 4 bases and V 0 bases, and 7 bases lay outside the gene matches. The CDR3 is 17 residues long. CDR1 SGHRS and CDR2 YFSETQ come from the germline V gene. This CDR3 reads CASSLALTGGSTGELFF. Here the CDR3 DNA reads TGCGCCAGCAGCTTGGCATTGACAGGGGGTAGCACCGGGGAGCTGTTTTTT.

V is TRBV7-5 and J is TRBJ1-1; the table's D call TRBD1 went unverified against the DNA. TRBV7-5 is a listed pseudogene. The CDR3 is made up of 14 amino acids. Here the CDR3 DNA reads TGTGCCAGAAGCTCTGGGACAGGGAACACTGAAGCTTTCTTT. Its translation is CARSSGTGNTEAFF.

The chain recombines TRBV6-2 or TRBV6-3 with TRBJ1-4, with 8 nucleotides matching TRBD1. Looked up from germline, CDR1 is MNHEY and CDR2 is SVGEGT. There are 14 residues in the CDR3. The junction had 6 bases not matched to a gene; V was cut back by 5 bases and J by 7 bases. The CDR3 DNA reads as TGTGCCAGCAGTACCCAGGGGGCGCCTGAAAAACTGTTTTTT. Translated: CASSTQGAPEKLFF.

This sequence joins TRBV30 and TRBJ1-5; 7 bases line up with TRBD1. V gave up 3 bases and J gave up 1 base; unmatched junction bases: 0. Per the germline V gene, CDR1 is GTSNPN and CDR2 is SVGIG (reference sequence). This CDR3 region has 13 residues. CDR3 in amino acids: CAWRTGSNQPQHF. The CDR3 DNA reads as TGTGCCTGGAGGACAGGGAGCAATCAGCCCCAGCATTTT.

This clone was recorded a few times. This chain links TRBV5-1 with TRBJ1-1; tentative D call: TRBD1 (5 bases). Germline values: CDR1 SGHRS, CDR2 YFSETQ. With 8 bases removed from V and 5 bases from J, the gap between germline ends came to 16 bases. The CDR3 is 13 amino acids. The CDR3 nucleotides are TGCGCCAGTGGCAGGGAGGATGAGACTGAAGCTTTCTTT. Amino acid sequence: CASGREDETEAFF.